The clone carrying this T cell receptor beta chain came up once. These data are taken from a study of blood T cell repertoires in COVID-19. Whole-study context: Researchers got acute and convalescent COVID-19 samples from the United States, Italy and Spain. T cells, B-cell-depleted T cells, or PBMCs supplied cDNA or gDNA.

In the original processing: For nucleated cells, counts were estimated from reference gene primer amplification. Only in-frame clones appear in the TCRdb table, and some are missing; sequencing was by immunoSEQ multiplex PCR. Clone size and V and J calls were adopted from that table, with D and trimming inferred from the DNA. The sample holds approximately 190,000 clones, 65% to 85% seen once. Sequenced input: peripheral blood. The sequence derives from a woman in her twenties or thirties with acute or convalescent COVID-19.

DNA for the CDR3: TGTGCCAGCAGTTTCGCGGGGAGGGCTGGAAACACCATATATTTT. The encoded protein is CASSFAGRAGNTIYF. The chain carries TRBV27 and TRBJ1-3; D remains ambiguous. This CDR3 has 15 amino acids. CDR1 is MNHEY, CDR2 SMNVEV, per germline (reference sequence). With 3 bases removed from V and 2 bases from J, the gap between germline ends came to 11 bases.